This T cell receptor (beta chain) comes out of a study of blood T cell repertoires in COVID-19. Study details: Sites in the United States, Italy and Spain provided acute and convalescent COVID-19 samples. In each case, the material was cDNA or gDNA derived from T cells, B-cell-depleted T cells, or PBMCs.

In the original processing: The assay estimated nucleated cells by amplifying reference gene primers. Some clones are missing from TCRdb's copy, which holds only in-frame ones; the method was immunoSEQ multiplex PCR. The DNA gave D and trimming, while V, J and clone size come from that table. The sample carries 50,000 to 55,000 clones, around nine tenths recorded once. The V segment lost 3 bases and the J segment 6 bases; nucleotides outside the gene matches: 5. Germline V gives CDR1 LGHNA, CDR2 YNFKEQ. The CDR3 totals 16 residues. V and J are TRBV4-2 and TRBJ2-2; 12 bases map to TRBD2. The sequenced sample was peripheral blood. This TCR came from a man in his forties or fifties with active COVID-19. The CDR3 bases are TGTGCCAGCAGCCAGGGACTAGCGGGTCTTCCCGGGGAGCTGTTTTTT. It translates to CASSQGLAGLPGELFF.